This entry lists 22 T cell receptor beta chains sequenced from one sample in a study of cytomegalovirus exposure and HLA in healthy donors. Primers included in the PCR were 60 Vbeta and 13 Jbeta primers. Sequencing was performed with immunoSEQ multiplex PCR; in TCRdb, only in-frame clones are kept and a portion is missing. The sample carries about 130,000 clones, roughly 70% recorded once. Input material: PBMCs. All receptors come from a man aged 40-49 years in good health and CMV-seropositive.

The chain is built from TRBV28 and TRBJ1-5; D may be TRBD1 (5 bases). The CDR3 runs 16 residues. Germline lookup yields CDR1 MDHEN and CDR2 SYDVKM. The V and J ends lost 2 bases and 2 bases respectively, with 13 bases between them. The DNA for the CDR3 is TGTGCCAGCAGTTTAATAGGGGCGCGAGGCAATCAGCCCCAGCATTTT. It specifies CASSLIGARGNQPQHF.

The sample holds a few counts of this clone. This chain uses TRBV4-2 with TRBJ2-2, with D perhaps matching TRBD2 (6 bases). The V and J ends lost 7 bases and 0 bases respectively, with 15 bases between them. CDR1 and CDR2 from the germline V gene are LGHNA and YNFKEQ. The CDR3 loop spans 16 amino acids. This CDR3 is CASTLARGTNTGELFF. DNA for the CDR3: TGTGCCAGCACCCTGGCCCGGGGGACGAACACCGGGGAGCTGTTTTTT.

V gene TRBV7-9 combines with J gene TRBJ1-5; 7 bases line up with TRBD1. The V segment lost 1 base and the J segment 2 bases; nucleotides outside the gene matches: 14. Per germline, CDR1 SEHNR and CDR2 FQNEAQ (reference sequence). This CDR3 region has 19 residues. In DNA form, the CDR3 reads TGTGCCAGCAGCTTAGGGCGCGGAGATATTACAGGGGGCAATCAGCCCCAGCATTTT. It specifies CASSLGRGDITGGNQPQHF.

CDR3 amino acids: CASRTPRQGRTDTQYF. Written as DNA, the CDR3 is TGTGCCAGCAGGACTCCAAGACAGGGTCGCACAGATACGCAGTATTTT. The chain couples TRBV27 to TRBJ2-3, with TRBD1 identical over 7 bases. CDR3 length equals 16 residues. The V gene's germline CDR1 is MNHEY and CDR2 SMNVEV (reference sequence). J lost 1 base, V lost 6 bases, and 10 bases had no gene match.

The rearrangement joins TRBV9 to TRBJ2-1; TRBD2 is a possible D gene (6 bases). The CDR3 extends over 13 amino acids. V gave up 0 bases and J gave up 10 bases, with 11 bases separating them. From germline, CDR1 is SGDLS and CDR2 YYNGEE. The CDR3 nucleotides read TGTGCCAGCAGCGTAGACGGGGGATACGAGCAGTTCTTC. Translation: CASSVDGGYEQFF.

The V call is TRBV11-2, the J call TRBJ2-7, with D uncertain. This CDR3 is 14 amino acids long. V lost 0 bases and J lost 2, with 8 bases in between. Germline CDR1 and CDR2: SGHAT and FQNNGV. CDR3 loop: CASSLDPTAYEQYF. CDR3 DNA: TGTGCCAGCAGCTTAGACCCCACAGCCTACGAGCAGTACTTC. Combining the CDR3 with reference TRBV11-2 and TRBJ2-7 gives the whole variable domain EAGVAQSPRYKIIEKRQSVAFWCNPISGHATLYWYQQILGQGPKLLIQFQNNGVVDDSQLPKDRFSAERLKGVDSTLKIQPAKLEDSAVYLCASSLDPTAYEQYFGPGTRLTVT.

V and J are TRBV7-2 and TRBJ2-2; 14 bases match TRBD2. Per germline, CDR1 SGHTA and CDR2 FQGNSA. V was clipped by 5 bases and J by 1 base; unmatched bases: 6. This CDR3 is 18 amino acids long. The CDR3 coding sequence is TGTGCCAGCAGCCCGACCGGACTAGCGGGAGGGAACACCGGGGAGCTGTTTTTT. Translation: CASSPTGLAGGNTGELFF. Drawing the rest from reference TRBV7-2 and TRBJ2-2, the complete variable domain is GAGVSQSPSNKVTEKGKDVELRCDPISGHTALYWYRQSLGQGLEFLIYFQGNSAPDKSGLPSDRFSAERTGGSVSTLTIQRTQQEDSAVYLCASSPTGLAGGNTGELFFGEGSRLTVL.

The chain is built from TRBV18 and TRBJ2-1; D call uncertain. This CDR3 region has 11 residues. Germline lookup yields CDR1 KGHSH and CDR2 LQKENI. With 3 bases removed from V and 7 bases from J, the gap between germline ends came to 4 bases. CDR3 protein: CASSPGNEQFF. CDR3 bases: TGTGCCAGCTCACCCGGGAATGAGCAGTTCTTC. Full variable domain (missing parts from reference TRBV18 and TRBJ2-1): NAGVMQNPRHLVRRRGQEARLRCSPMKGHSHVYWYRQLPEEGLKFMVYLQKENIIDESGMPKERFSAEFPKEGPSILRIQQVVRGDSAAYFCASSPGNEQFFGPGTRLTVL.

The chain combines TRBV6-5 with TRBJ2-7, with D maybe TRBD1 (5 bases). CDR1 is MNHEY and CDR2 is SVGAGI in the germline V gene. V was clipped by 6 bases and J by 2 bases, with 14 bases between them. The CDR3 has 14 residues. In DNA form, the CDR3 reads TGTGCCAGCAGAGAATTGACAGTGACCTACGAGCAGTACTTC. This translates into CASRELTVTYEQYF.

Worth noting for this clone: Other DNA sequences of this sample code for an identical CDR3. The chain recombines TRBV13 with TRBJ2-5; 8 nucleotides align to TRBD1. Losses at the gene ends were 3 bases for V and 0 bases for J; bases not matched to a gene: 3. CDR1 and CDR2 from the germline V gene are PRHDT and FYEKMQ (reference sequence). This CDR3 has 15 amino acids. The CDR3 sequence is CASSFRQGHQETQYF. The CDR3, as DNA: TGTGCCAGCAGCTTTAGACAGGGGCACCAAGAGACCCAGTACTTC.

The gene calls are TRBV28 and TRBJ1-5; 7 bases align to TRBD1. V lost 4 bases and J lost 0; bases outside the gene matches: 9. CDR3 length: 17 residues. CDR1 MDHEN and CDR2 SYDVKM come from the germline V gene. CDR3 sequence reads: CASSSPGSGGSNQPQHF. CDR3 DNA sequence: TGTGCCAGCAGTTCCCCCGGGTCAGGGGGTAGCAATCAGCCCCAGCATTTT.

CDR3 coding DNA: TGTGCCAGCAGTGAATGGGCGGGCGGTGTTGGGGGGTACAATGAGCAGTTCTTC. Translating gives CASSEWAGGVGGYNEQFF. This chain joins TRBV6-1 and TRBJ2-1, with TRBD2 as a possible D gene (6 bases). In germline, CDR1 is MNHNS, CDR2 SASEGT. V lost 2 bases to trimming and J lost 4 bases, with 21 bases between them. The CDR3 loop spans 18 amino acids.

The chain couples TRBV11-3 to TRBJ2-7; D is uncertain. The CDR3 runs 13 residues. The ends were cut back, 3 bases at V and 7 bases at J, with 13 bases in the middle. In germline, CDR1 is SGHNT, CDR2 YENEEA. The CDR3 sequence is CASSFGEADEQYF. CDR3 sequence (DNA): TGTGCCAGCAGCTTTGGAGAGGCAGATGAGCAGTACTTC.

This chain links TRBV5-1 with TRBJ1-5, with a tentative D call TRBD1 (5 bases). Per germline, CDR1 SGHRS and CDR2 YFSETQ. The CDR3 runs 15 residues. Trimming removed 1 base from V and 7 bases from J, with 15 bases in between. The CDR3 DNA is TGCGCCAGCAGCTTGTCATCGGGGGTGGACCAGCCCCAGCATTTT. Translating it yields CASSLSSGVDQPQHF.

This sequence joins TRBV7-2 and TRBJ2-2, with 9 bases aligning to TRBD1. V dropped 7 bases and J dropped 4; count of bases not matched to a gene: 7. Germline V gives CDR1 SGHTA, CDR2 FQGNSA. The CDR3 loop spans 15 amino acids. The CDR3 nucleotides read TGTGCCAGCAAGACAGGGGGTGCGGGCACCGGGGAGCTGTTTTTT. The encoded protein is CASKTGGAGTGELFF.

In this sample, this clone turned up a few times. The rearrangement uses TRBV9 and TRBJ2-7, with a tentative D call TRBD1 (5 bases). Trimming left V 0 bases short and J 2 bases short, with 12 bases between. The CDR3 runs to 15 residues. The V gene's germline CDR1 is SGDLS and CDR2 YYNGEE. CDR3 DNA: TGTGCCAGCAGCGTAGCCGTAGGGGCGGCCTACGAGCAGTACTTC. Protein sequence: CASSVAVGAAYEQYF.

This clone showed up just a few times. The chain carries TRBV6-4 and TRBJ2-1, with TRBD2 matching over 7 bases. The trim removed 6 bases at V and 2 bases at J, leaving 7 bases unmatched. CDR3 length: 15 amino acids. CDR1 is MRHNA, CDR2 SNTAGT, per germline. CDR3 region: CASSVSGMAYNEQFF. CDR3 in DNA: TGTGCCAGCAGCGTAAGCGGGATGGCCTACAATGAGCAGTTCTTC.

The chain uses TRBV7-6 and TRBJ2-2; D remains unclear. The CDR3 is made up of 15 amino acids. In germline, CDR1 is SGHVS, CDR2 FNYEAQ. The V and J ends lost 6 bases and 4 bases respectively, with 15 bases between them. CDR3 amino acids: CASSPTNKGTGELFF. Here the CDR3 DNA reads TGTGCCAGCAGTCCTACTAATAAAGGCACCGGGGAGCTGTTTTTT.

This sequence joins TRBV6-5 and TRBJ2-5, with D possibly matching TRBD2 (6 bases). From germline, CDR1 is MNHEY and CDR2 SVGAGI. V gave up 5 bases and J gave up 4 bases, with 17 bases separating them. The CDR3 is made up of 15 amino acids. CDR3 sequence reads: CASSKPGLQRETQYF. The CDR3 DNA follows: TGTGCCAGCAGTAAACCGGGACTCCAACGAGAGACCCAGTACTTC.

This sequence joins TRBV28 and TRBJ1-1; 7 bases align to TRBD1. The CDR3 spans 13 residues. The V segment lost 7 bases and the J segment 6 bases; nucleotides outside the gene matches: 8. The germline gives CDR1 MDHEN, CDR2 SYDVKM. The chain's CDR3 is CASNLGQASEAFF. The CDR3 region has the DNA TGTGCCAGCAACCTCGGACAGGCATCTGAAGCTTTCTTT.

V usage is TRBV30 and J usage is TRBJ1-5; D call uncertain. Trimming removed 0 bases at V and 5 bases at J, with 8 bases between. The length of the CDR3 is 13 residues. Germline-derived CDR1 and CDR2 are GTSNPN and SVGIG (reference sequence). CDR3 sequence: CAWSVHRDQPQHF. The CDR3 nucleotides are TGTGCCTGGAGTGTTCACCGGGATCAGCCCCAGCATTTT.

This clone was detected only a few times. The CDR3 DNA reads as TGTGCCAGCAGCTCCGGACTAGTTGGCGAGCAGTACTTC. Translation gives CASSSGLVGEQYF. The rearrangement joins TRBV7-2 to TRBJ2-7, with 7 bases identical to TRBD2. The germline V gene has CDR1 SGHTA and CDR2 FQGNSA. V shed 4 bases and J 6 bases; nucleotides not matched to a gene: 6. The CDR3 totals 13 residues.